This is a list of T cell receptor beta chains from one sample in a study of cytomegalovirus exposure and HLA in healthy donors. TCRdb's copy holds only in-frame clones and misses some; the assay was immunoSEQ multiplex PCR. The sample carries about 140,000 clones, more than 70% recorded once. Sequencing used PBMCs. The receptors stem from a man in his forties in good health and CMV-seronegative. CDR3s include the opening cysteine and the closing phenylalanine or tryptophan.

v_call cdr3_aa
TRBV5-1 CASSLGAFYGYTF
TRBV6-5 CASSRDRGTYGYTF
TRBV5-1 CASSEGLTDTQYF
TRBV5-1 CASSSGGFRQPQHF
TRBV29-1 CSVEGTGVDGYTF
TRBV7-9 CASSPRQGLLSGNTIYF
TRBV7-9 CASSGPDSSSGNTIYF
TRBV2 CASSMPPGLSYEQYF
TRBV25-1 CASSDRYGYTF
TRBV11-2 CASSAAGTSEETQYF
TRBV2 CASKWTSVKETQYF
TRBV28 CASSFLDRETGELFF
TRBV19 CASSSPLLAGTDNEQFF
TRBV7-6 CASSFYSYNEQFF
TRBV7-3 CASSLLAGTRGGNEQFF
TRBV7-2 CASSLITDYTEAFF
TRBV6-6 CASSYGRAYEQYF
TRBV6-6 CASSYSGAGTKYEQYF
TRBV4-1 CASSRSPNPGQASEQYF
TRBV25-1 CASSGHRGPRSDTQYF
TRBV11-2 CASSFKGAYNEQFF
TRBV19 CASSSPGTVGEQYF
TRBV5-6 CASSFGGASYEQYF
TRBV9 CASSPHPGMTTDTQYF
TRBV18 CASSPAGGNEQYF
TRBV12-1 CASSFKGGYGYTF
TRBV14 CASSQDRDTEAFF
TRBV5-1 CASSWGGGDTQYF
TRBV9 CASSVEGREAGELFF
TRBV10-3 CAISEQGRGYTF
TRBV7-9 CASSSLALNNEQFF
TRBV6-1 CASSEGRRPGELFF
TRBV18 CASSPGTVEKLFF
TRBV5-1 CASSLGLYGYTF
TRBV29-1 CSVAGTGHSYEQYF
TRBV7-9 CASEGQVGQGARNEQFF
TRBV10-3 CAISDLTSYEQYF
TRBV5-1 CASSLTVTAAGGYTF
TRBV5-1 CASSNTGTGPPSYEQYF
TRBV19 CASSIVGGGVDEQFF
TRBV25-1 CASSDIGGELAKNIQYF
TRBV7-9 CASSPGQYTEAFF
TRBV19 CASSFWTSGGYNEQFF
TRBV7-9 CASSRDTGELFF
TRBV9 CASSVGTSHQPQHF
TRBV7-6 CASSLSYNRQGSSGNTIYF
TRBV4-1 CASSQEVAGLGNEQYF
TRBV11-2 CASSLTTAGELFF
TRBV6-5 CASSYDISSYEQYF
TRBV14 CASILLRQGSYPYEQYF
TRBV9 CASSPAVLGSRNTGELFF
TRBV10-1 CASSESRGLVDTQYF
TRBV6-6 CASRPWTGTNTGELFF
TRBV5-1 CASKPTLSNYNEQFF
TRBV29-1 CSVVAEDTEAFF
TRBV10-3 CAITGTGRTDTQYF
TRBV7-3 CASSLTLKGEGYTF